The 24 T cell receptor beta chains presented below share a single source sample, sequenced in a study of blood T cell repertoires in COVID-19. The repertoire was sequenced with immunoSEQ multiplex PCR; TCRdb's copy has only in-frame clones and lacks some. The sample consists of about 280,000 clones, approximately 85% of them appearing once. Specimen: peripheral blood. All receptors derive from a human donor in a cohort sampled during active COVID-19.

V gene TRBV5-8 combines with J gene TRBJ1-4; D not certain. The CDR3 length is 17 residues. Trimming shortened V by 4 bases and J by 6 bases, and 22 bases separated the two germline ends. Germline V gene lookup returns CDR1 SGHTS and CDR2 YDEGEE. The CDR3 nucleotides read TGTGCCAGCAGCCCTTCCAGATTCTCCGCGGTTGATGAAAAACTGTTTTTT. The encoded protein is CASSPSRFSAVDEKLFF.

This chain connects TRBV7-6 to TRBJ2-1, with 7 nucleotides matching TRBD2. CDR3 length equals 18 residues. Germline loops: CDR1 SGHVS, CDR2 FNYEAQ. V was pared by 2 bases and J by 5 bases, with 15 bases of the junction left unmatched. The CDR3 loop reads CASSLTLGQREYNNEQFF. Written as DNA, the CDR3 is TGTGCCAGCAGCTTAACCCTTGGGCAGCGGGAATATAACAATGAGCAGTTCTTC. Together with reference TRBV7-6 and TRBJ2-1, the CDR3 gives the full variable domain: GAGVSQSPRYKVTKRGQDVALRCDPISGHVSLYWYRQALGQGPEFLTYFNYEAQQDKSGLPNDRFSAERPEGSISTLTIQRTEQRDSAMYRCASSLTLGQREYNNEQFFGPGTRLTVL.

The genes are TRBV18 and TRBJ2-1, with D tentatively TRBD2 (6 bases). V was cut by 3 bases and J by 8 bases, with 11 bases left in between. CDR1 and CDR2 from the germline V gene are KGHSH and LQKENI. The CDR3 extends over 13 amino acids. Written as DNA, the CDR3 is TGTGCCAGCTCACCCCTGCGGGATGATGAGCAGTTCTTC. As protein: CASSPLRDDEQFF.

With regard to this clone: Different DNA sequences within this sample yield the same CDR3. The chain uses TRBV5-1 and TRBJ2-3; D is perhaps TRBD1 (5 bases). This CDR3 is built from 15 residues. With 2 bases removed from V and 4 bases from J, the gap between germline ends came to 14 bases. Germline-derived CDR1 and CDR2 are SGHRS and YFSETQ. Here the CDR3 reads CASSFLGRVADTQYF. CDR3 DNA sequence: TGCGCCAGCAGCTTCTTGGGCAGGGTTGCAGATACGCAGTATTTT.

The chain has TRBV19 and TRBJ2-2, with D tentatively TRBD1 (5 bases). Trimming left V 5 bases short and J 5 bases short, with 15 bases between. Germline assignment: CDR1 LNHDA and CDR2 SQIVND (reference sequence). The CDR3 extends over 15 amino acids. CDR3 sequence: CASSSSRVLTGELFF. In DNA form, the CDR3 reads TGTGCCAGTAGTTCCTCCAGGGTCCTTACCGGGGAGCTGTTTTTT. The full variable domain, with the rest looked up from reference TRBV19 and TRBJ2-2, is DGGITQSPKYLFRKEGQNVTLSCEQNLNHDAMYWYRQDPGQGLRLIYYSQIVNDFQKGDIAEGYSVSREKKESFPLTVTSAQKNPTAFYLCASSSSRVLTGELFFGEGSRLTVL.

V is TRBV19 and J is TRBJ1-1, with D unresolved. V shed 6 bases and J shed 1 base, with 15 bases lying between them. Germline V gene lookup returns CDR1 LNHDA and CDR2 SQIVND (reference sequence). The CDR3 spans 15 residues. The CDR3, as DNA: TGTGCCAGTAGAGCCAGCAGGAGGAGGAACACTGAAGCTTTCTTT. This codes for CASRASRRRNTEAFF.

The chain joins TRBV30 to TRBJ1-1; D call uncertain. The V gene's germline CDR1 is GTSNPN and CDR2 SVGIG (reference sequence). The CDR3 is made up of 12 amino acids. V was trimmed by 8 bases and J by 10 bases, leaving 20 bases between them. The CDR3 DNA reads as TGTGCCGGTGGTCGGAGGGAGACGCCAGCTTTCTTT. Protein product: CAGGRRETPAFF.

V and J are TRBV18 and TRBJ1-1, with 7 nucleotides matching TRBD1. CDR1 and CDR2 (germline): KGHSH, LQKENI. With 5 bases clipped from V and 0 bases from J, the junction kept 3 bases outside the gene matches. The CDR3 length is 14 residues. The CDR3 DNA is TGTGCCAGCTCAGTGGGACAGATGAACACTGAAGCTTTCTTT. It is translated as CASSVGQMNTEAFF.

This clone was counted a single time. The chain is built from TRBV27 and TRBJ2-5, with 7 bases that match TRBD1. Germline V CDR1 and CDR2: MNHEY, SMNVEV (reference sequence). This CDR3 is built from 17 residues. V dropped 2 bases and J dropped 5; count of bases not matched to a gene: 14. The CDR3 here is CASSLVVGRQGQETQYF. CDR3 DNA sequence: TGTGCCAGCAGTTTAGTCGTAGGCCGACAGGGACAGGAGACCCAGTACTTC.

CDR3 protein: CASSFLLTGGGYTF. DNA of the CDR3: TGTGCCAGCAGCTTCCTCCTGACAGGGGGGGGCTACACCTTC. The rearrangement links TRBV5-6 to TRBJ1-2; 9 bases line up with TRBD1. Germline lookup yields CDR1 SGHDT and CDR2 YYEEEE. There are 14 residues in the CDR3. V lost 2 bases, J lost 8 bases, and 7 bases stayed unmatched.

As regards this clone: Other DNA sequences in the same sample also yield this CDR3. The rearrangement links TRBV5-1 to TRBJ2-7, with D hard to call. Trimming pared 0 bases from V and 4 bases from J, leaving 5 bases between. From germline, CDR1 is SGHRS and CDR2 YFSETQ. This CDR3 is built from 12 residues. The CDR3 loop reads CASSLEPYEQYF. CDR3 DNA sequence: TGCGCCAGCAGCTTGGAGCCATACGAGCAGTACTTC. Drawing the rest from reference TRBV5-1 and TRBJ2-7, the complete variable domain is KAGVTQTPRYLIKTRGQQVTLSCSPISGHRSVSWYQQTPGQGLQFLFEYFSETQRNKGNFPGRFSGRQFSNSRSEMNVSTLELGDSALYLCASSLEPYEQYFGPGTRLTVT.

This chain connects TRBV27 to TRBJ1-5, with D perhaps matching TRBD1 (5 bases). The CDR3 is 12 residues long. CDR1 is MNHEY and CDR2 is SMNVEV in the germline V gene (reference sequence). V gave up 5 bases and J gave up 9 bases, with 11 bases separating them. The CDR3 DNA reads as TGTGCCAGCAGTCCCCCCGGGGGGCCCCAGCATTTT. It specifies CASSPPGGPQHF.

This clone was detected once. This rearrangement joins TRBV7-2 to TRBJ1-2; 8 bases line up with TRBD1. Germline V gene sequence: CDR1 SGHTA, CDR2 FQGNSA. The trim removed 6 bases at V and 2 bases at J, leaving 5 bases unmatched. The CDR3 has 14 residues. The CDR3 DNA follows: TGTGCCAGCAGTGACAGGGGAGCGAACTATGGCTACACCTTC. This encodes CASSDRGANYGYTF. The full variable domain, with the rest looked up from reference TRBV7-2 and TRBJ1-2, is GAGVSQSPSNKVTEKGKDVELRCDPISGHTALYWYRQSLGQGLEFLIYFQGNSAPDKSGLPSDRFSAERTGGSVSTLTIQRTQQEDSAVYLCASSDRGANYGYTFGSGTRLTVV.

The rearrangement links TRBV7-9 to TRBJ1-2, with D perhaps matching TRBD1 (6 bases). The ends were cut back, 5 bases at V and 2 bases at J, with 12 bases in the middle. Per germline, CDR1 SEHNR and CDR2 FQNEAQ (reference sequence). This CDR3 spans 14 amino acids. CDR3 residues: CASSPRTENYGYTF. CDR3 coding DNA: TGTGCCAGCAGCCCCAGGACAGAGAACTATGGCTACACCTTC.

This chain joins TRBV5-1 and TRBJ2-6; D unclear. CDR1 is SGHRS, CDR2 YFSETQ, per germline. V was clipped by 0 bases and J by 2 bases, with 6 bases between them. The CDR3 totals 15 residues. CDR3 nucleotide sequence: TGCGCCAGCAGCTTGGCTGCGACTGGGGCCAACGTCCTGACTTTC. Translated, it gives CASSLAATGANVLTF.

This chain connects TRBV5-1 to TRBJ2-7; the D gene is possibly TRBD2 (6 bases). Trimming left V 2 bases short and J 4 bases short, with 13 bases between. Looked up from germline, CDR1 is SGHRS and CDR2 is YFSETQ. The CDR3 has 14 residues. CDR3: CASSFEGRFYEQYF. CDR3 sequence (DNA): TGCGCCAGCAGCTTTGAGGGGAGGTTTTACGAGCAGTACTTC.

The table lists this clone with a few counts. The rearrangement links TRBV30 to TRBJ1-2; a possible D gene is TRBD1 (5 bases). The length of the CDR3 is 14 residues. Trimming cost V 4 bases and J 4 bases, with 16 bases left between them. Germline V gene sequence: CDR1 GTSNPN, CDR2 SVGIG (reference sequence). CDR3 DNA sequence: TGTGCCTGGAATAGGGGAAGGGAGGGCTATGGCTACACCTTC. It specifies CAWNRGREGYGYTF.

The chain carries TRBV27 and TRBJ2-4; 10 bases align to TRBD1. The V gene's germline CDR1 is MNHEY and CDR2 SMNVEV (reference sequence). V was clipped by 5 bases and J by 8 bases; unmatched bases: 6. The length of the CDR3 is 14 residues. The CDR3 sequence: CASSPRDRGYIQYF. The CDR3 nucleotides read TGTGCCAGCAGTCCCCGGGACAGGGGTTACATTCAGTACTTC.

The V gene is TRBV9, the J gene TRBJ2-1; TRBD1 might be the D (5 bases). This CDR3 spans 13 amino acids. V lost 0 bases, J lost 7 bases, and 8 bases lay in between. Germline CDR1 is SGDLS and CDR2 is YYNGEE. CDR3 loop: CASSVGQINEQFF. DNA of the CDR3: TGTGCCAGCAGCGTAGGACAGATTAATGAGCAGTTCTTC.

V and J are TRBV2 and TRBJ1-5; D remains ambiguous. Trimming pared 7 bases from V and 2 bases from J, leaving 12 bases between. The CDR3 extends over 14 amino acids. Germline loops: CDR1 SNHLY, CDR2 FYNNEI. The CDR3 loop is CASKLEGGNQPQHF. CDR3 nucleotides: TGTGCCAGCAAATTAGAGGGTGGCAATCAGCCCCAGCATTTT. Full variable domain (missing parts from reference TRBV2 and TRBJ1-5): EPEVTQTPSHQVTQMGQEVILRCVPISNHLYFYWYRQILGQKVEFLVSFYNNEISEKSEIFDDQFSVERPDGSNFTLKIRSTKLEDSAMYFCASKLEGGNQPQHFGDGTRLSIL.

The chain uses TRBV7-2 and TRBJ2-1; D unclear. The CDR3 contains 16 residues. Germline V CDR1 and CDR2: SGHTA, FQGNSA. Trimming cost V 1 base and J 9 bases, with 19 bases left between them. The CDR3 region is CASSLGFNTVRGEQFF. In DNA form, the CDR3 reads TGTGCCAGCAGCTTAGGGTTTAACACCGTAAGAGGTGAGCAGTTCTTC.

This sequence joins TRBV3-1 (or the pseudogene TRBV3-2) and TRBJ2-1; perhaps TRBD2 as D (6 bases). The CDR3 totals 16 residues. V was trimmed by 2 bases and J by 0 bases, leaving 11 bases between them. The germline CDR1 and CDR2 sequences are LGHDT and YNNKEL (reference sequence). The CDR3, as DNA: TGTGCCAGCAGCCAATTAAGCGGGCGCTCCTACAATGAGCAGTTCTTC. Translation: CASSQLSGRSYNEQFF.

This clone was picked up a small number of times. This rearrangement joins TRBV6-5 to TRBJ2-1, with 7 bases matching TRBD2. Germline-derived CDR1 and CDR2 are MNHEY and SVGAGI. V lost 8 bases, J lost 0 bases, and 7 bases stayed unmatched. This CDR3 has 15 residues. DNA for the CDR3: TGTGCCAGCGGATGGACTAGAGGCTCCTACAATGAGCAGTTCTTC. Translated: CASGWTRGSYNEQFF.

The chain couples TRBV12-5 to TRBJ1-2, with D tentatively TRBD1 (5 bases). There are 13 residues in the CDR3. The V gene's germline CDR1 is LGHNT and CDR2 FRNRAP. The V end was cut by 0 bases, the J end by 4 bases, with 6 bases between. CDR3 region: CASGLVGAYGYTF. The CDR3 DNA follows: TGTGCTAGTGGTTTGGTAGGGGCCTATGGCTACACCTTC.